This TCR beta chain comes out of a study of cytomegalovirus exposure and HLA in healthy donors. Trimming at V came to 4 bases and at J to 0 bases, leaving 12 bases not matched to a gene. Per germline, CDR1 SGHRS and CDR2 YFSETQ. This CDR3 is built from 18 residues. The PCR made use of 60 Vbeta and 13 Jbeta primers. Using immunoSEQ multiplex PCR, the repertoire was profiled, and TCRdb retains in-frame clones only, with some absent. The sample shows tens of thousands of clones, more than 65% of them seen only once. This clone showed up just a few times. The clonotype comes from a man between 60 and 70 years old in good health and CMV-seronegative. The sequencing sample was made of PBMCs. V is TRBV5-1 and J is TRBJ2-7; 11 bases fit TRBD2. The DNA of the CDR3 is TGCGCCAGCAGCCCAAGCTTGGGGGGACTAGCGGTCTCCTACGAGCAGTACTTC. Its protein is CASSPSLGGLAVSYEQYF.